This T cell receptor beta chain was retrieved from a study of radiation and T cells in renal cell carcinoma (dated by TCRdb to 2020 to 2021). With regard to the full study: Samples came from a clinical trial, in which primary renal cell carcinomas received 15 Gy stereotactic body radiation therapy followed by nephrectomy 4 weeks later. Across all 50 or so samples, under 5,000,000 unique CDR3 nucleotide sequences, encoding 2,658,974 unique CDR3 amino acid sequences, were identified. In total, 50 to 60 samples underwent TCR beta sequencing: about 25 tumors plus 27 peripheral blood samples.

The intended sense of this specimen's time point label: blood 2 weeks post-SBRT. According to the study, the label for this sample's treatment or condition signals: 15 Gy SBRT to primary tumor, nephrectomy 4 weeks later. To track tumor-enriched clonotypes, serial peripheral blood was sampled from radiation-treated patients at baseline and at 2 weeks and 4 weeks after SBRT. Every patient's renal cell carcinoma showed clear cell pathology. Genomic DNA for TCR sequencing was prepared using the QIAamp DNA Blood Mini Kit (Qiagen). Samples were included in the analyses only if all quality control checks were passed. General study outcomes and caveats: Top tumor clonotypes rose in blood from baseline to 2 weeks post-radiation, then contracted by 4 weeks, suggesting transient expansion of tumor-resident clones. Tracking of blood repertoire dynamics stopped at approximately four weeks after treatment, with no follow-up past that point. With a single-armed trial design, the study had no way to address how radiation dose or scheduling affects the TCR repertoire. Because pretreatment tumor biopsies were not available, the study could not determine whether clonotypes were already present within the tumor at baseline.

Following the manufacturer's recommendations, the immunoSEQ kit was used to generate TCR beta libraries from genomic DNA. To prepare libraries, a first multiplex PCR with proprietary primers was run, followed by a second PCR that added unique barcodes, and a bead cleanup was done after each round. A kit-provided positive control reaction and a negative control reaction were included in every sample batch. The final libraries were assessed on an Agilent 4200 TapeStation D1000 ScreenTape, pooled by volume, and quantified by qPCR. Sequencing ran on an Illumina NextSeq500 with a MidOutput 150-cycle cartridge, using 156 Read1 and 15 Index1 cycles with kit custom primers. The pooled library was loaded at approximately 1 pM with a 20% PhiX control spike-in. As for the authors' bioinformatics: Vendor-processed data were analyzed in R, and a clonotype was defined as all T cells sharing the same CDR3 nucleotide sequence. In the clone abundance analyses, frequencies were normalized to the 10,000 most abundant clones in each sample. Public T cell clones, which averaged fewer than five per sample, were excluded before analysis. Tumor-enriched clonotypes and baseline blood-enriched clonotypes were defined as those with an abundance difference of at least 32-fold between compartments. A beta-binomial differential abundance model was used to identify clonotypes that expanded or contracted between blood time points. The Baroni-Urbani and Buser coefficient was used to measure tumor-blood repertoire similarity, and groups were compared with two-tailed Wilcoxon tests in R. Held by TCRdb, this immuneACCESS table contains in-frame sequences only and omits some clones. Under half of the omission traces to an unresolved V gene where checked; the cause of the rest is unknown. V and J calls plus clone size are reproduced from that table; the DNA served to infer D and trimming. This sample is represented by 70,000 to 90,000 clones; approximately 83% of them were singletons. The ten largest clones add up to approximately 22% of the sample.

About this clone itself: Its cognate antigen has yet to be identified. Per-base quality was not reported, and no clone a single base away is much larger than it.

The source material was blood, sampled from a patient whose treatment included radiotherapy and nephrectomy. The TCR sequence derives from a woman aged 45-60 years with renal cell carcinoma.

The DNA is TGTGCCAGTAGTATTCTTGGTGGCTACACCTTC. This codes for CASSILGGYTF. The chain uses TRBV19 and TRBJ1-2, with the D gene not clear enough to name. From the germline V gene (reference sequence), CDR1 is LNHDA and CDR2 is SQIVND. The CDR3 goes from the cysteine to the phenylalanine over 11 residues. Only the CDR3 region is kept as DNA, spanning 33 bases read in frame from base 1. V loses 3 bases, J loses 7 bases, and the germline ends lie 6 bases apart.